The rows below give T cell receptor beta chains drawn from one sample of a study of blood T cell repertoires in COVID-19. Assay used: immunoSEQ multiplex PCR; TCRdb lists only in-frame clones, some missing. The sample comprises 200,000 to 300,000 clones, about 87% of which are singletons, and over 4% rests with the top ten. The sequenced material came from peripheral blood. The receptors come from a man between 60 and 75 years old who had recovered from COVID-19. The CDR3 runs from the conserved cysteine through the conserved F or W. D genes are given only for firm matches. Size is stated for part of the rows, as once, few or many counts, or as a class when the clone is expanded.

cdr3_aa cdr3_nt d_call j_call clone_size v_call
CASSIGAGGAMSRSNTQYF TGTGCCAGTAGTATAGGGGCAGGGGGCGCGATGAGTCGCTCTAATACGCAGTATTTT TRBD1 TRBJ2-3 . TRBV19
CASSPGGRGNTGELFF TGTGCCAGCAGCCCCGGAGGCAGGGGCAACACCGGGGAGCTGTTTTTT . TRBJ2-2 . TRBV7-9
CASSPGQTGLGYTF TGTGCCAGCTCACCAGGACAGACAGGGCTTGGCTACACCTTC TRBD1 TRBJ1-2 few TRBV18
CASSFTRVALNTEAFF TGTGCCAGCAGCTTTACCCGGGTGGCGCTGAACACTGAAGCTTTCTTT . TRBJ1-1 . TRBV7-2
CASSLGPRGRGGELFF TGCGCCAGCAGCTTAGGCCCCAGGGGGCGCGGCGGGGAGCTGTTTTTT TRBD1 TRBJ2-2 once TRBV5-1
CASSVDFFTGNTIYF TGTGCCAGCAGCGTAGACTTCTTTACTGGAAACACCATATATTTT . TRBJ1-3 . TRBV9
CASSQGGQGGETQYF TGCGCCAGCAGCCAAGGAGGGCAGGGAGGCGAGACCCAGTACTTC . TRBJ2-5 . TRBV4-1
CSASGLAGPNIQYF TGCAGTGCTAGTGGGCTAGCGGGACCAAACATTCAGTACTTC TRBD2 TRBJ2-4 . TRBV20-1
CSAPGGYTQYF TGCAGTGCTCCAGGGGGCTATACGCAGTATTTT TRBD1 TRBJ2-3 . TRBV20-1
CASSLVRTVSLEQYF TGTGCCAGCAGCTTAGTCAGGACAGTTTCCCTCGAGCAGTACTTC . TRBJ2-7 . TRBV7-8
CACIQSDRDEQYF TGTGCCTGCATCCAATCGGACAGGGACGAGCAGTACTTC TRBD1 TRBJ2-7 . TRBV12-3/TRBV12-4
CASSPKQGDGYGYTF TGTGCCAGCTCACCTAAACAGGGAGATGGCTATGGCTACACCTTC . TRBJ1-2 . TRBV18
CASSLGPGLTSYEQYF TGCGCCAGCAGCTTGGGCCCAGGGCTGACATCCTACGAGCAGTACTTC . TRBJ2-7 . TRBV5-1
CASSYSATQGSPLHF TGTGCCAGCAGTTACTCAGCGACCCAGGGGTCACCCCTCCACTTT . TRBJ1-6 few TRBV6-5
CASSPGGAGLETQYF TGTGCCAGCAGCCCCGGGGGGGCTGGCTTGGAGACCCAGTACTTC TRBD2 TRBJ2-5 . TRBV7-3
CASSYYRTSQETQYF TGTGCCAGCAGCTATTACAGGACTAGCCAAGAGACCCAGTACTTC TRBD2 TRBJ2-5 . TRBV7-9
CASSAGPGLAINEQFF TGTGCCAGTAGTGCAGGTCCCGGACTAGCGATCAATGAGCAGTTCTTC TRBD2 TRBJ2-1 . TRBV19